This T cell receptor (beta chain) appears in the sequencing data of a study of T cells in Graves' hyperthyroidism and ophthalmopathy. As for the study in general: Peripheral blood was obtained at initial diagnosis, preceding any treatment. Study-level results: For ophthalmopathy, model prediction preceded onset by a median approximately 6 months. Blood held most thyroid clonotypes expanded above 0.001 frequency. Separating ophthalmopathy from stable hyperthyroidism was achieved by a 13 V-J model.

From germline, CDR1 is SQVTM and CDR2 ANQGSEA. The CDR3 contains 13 residues. V lost 3 bases to trimming and J lost 0 bases, with 8 bases between them. Amplified regions were TCR beta CDR3 sequences from RNA transcripts. Using the HTBI primer set, a first-round RT-PCR was run on the TCR CDR3. One entry per CDR3 protein results from TCRdb running MiXCR on the multiplex PCR reads. The sample holds roughly 110,000 distinct CDR3 sequences, 16% seen once. The sample holds many counts of this clonotype. Its matching antigen is unknown. The sample comprised blood. The chain is built from TRBV29-1 and TRBJ1-2; no clear D. The TCR sequence derives from a woman aged 45-65 years with Graves' hyperthyroidism. The CDR3 here is CSVEYSPNYGYTF. CDR3 nucleotides: TGCAGCGTTGAGTATAGCCCTAACTATGGCTACACCTTC.